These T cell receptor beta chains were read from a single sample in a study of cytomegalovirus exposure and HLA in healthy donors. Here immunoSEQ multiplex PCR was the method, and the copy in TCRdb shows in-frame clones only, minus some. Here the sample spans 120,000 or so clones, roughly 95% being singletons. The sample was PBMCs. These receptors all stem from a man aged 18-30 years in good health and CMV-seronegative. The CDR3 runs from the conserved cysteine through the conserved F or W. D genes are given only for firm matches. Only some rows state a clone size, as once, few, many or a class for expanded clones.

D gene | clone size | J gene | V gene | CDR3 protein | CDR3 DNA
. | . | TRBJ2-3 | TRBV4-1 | CASSTVTVDTQYF | TGCGCCAGCAGCACAGTGACAGTCGATACGCAGTATTTT
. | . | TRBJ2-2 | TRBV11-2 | CASTGRGSGHRNTGELFF | TGTGCCAGCACCGGAAGGGGGTCGGGACATAGAAACACCGGGGAGCTGTTTTTT
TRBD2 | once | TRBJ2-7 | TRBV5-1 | CASSLAEGLASAFF | TGCGCCAGCAGCTTGGCCGAGGGACTAGCGAGTGCCTTCTTC
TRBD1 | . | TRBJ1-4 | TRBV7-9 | CASSKNLQGREKLFF | TGTGCCAGCAGCAAAAACTTACAGGGGCGGGAAAAACTGTTTTTT
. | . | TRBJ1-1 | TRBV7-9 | CASSLVQAPEAFF | TGTGCCAGCAGCCTCGTTCAGGCTCCTGAAGCTTTCTTT
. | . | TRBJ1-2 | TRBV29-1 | CSVEAQGSSNGYTF | TGCAGCGTTGAAGCCCAGGGCTCCTCGAATGGCTACACCTTC
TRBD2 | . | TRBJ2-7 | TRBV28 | CASSDFGLAGYEQYF | TGTGCCAGCAGTGACTTTGGACTAGCGGGGTACGAGCAGTACTTC
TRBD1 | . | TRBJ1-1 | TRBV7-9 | CASSFTGGDTEAFF | TGTGCCAGCAGCTTTACAGGGGGTGACACTGAAGCTTTCTTT
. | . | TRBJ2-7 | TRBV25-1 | CASSDLRGYEQYF | TGTGCCAGCAGTGACCTCAGGGGTTACGAGCAGTACTTC
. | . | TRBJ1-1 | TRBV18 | CASSPHTNTEAFF | TGTGCCAGCTCCCCCCACACGAACACTGAAGCTTTCTTT
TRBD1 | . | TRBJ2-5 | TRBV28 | CASRGDRGVGTQYF | TGTGCCAGCAGGGGGGACAGGGGTGTGGGTACCCAGTACTTC
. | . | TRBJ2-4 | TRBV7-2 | CASRGQVKNIQYF | TGTGCCAGCAGAGGACAAGTCAAAAACATTCAGTACTTC
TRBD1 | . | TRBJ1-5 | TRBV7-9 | CASSSGQGILPQHF | TGTGCCAGCAGCTCAGGACAGGGTATTCTGCCCCAGCATTTT
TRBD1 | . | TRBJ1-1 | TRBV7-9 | CASSSGTGERNTEAFF | TGTGCCAGCAGCTCCGGGACAGGGGAGCGGAACACTGAAGCTTTCTTT
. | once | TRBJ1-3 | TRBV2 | CASSEVHSGNTIYF | TGTGCCAGCAGTGAGGTACACTCTGGAAACACCATATATTTT
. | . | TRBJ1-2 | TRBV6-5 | CASTISKGAGYTF | TGTGCCAGCACTATAAGCAAAGGAGCTGGCTACACCTTC
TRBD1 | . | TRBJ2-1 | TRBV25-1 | CASSDPGQPYNEQFF | TGTGCCAGCAGTGACCCGGGACAGCCCTACAATGAGCAGTTCTTC
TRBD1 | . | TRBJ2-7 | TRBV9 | CASSAKDRAPYEQYF | TGTGCCAGCAGCGCGAAGGACAGGGCCCCCTACGAGCAGTACTTC
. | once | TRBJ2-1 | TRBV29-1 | CSGQVLPYNEQFF | TGCAGCGGACAGGTTCTGCCCTACAATGAGCAGTTCTTC
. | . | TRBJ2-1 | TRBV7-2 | CASSLRPDLLYNEQFF | TGTGCCAGCAGCCTCCGGCCAGACCTACTATACAATGAGCAGTTCTTC
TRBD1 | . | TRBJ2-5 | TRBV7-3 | CASSRQGTQETQYF | TGTGCCAGCAGCCGACAGGGTACTCAAGAGACCCAGTACTTC
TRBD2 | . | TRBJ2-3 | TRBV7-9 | CASSRTSGRPITDTQYF | TGTGCCAGCAGCCGGACTAGCGGGAGGCCAATCACAGATACGCAGTATTTT
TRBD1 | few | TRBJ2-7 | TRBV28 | CASSRQGSYEQYF | TGTGCCAGCAGTCGACAGGGTTCCTACGAGCAGTACTTC
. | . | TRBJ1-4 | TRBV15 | CATSRVRQVNEKLFF | TGTGCCACCAGCAGAGTAAGGCAGGTTAATGAAAAACTGTTTTTT
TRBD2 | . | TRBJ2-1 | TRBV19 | CASSSLAGAGEQFF | TGTGCCAGTAGTTCCCTAGCGGGAGCGGGTGAGCAGTTCTTC
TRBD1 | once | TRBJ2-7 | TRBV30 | CAWSVGTGNPKHEQYF | TGTGCCTGGAGTGTAGGGACAGGGAACCCTAAGCACGAGCAGTACTTC
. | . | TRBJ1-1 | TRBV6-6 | CASGRGNTEAFF | TGTGCCAGCGGGCGGGGGAACACTGAAGCTTTCTTT
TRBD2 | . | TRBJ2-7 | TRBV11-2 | CASSFGLAGENEQYF | TGTGCCAGCAGCTTCGGACTAGCGGGAGAAAACGAGCAGTACTTC
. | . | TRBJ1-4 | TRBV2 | CASSEVVEEKLFF | TGTGCCAGCAGTGAGGTGGTTGAGGAAAAACTGTTTTTT
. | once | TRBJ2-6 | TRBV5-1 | CASSLSTSRSGANVLTF | TGCGCCAGCAGCCTATCTACTAGTCGCTCTGGGGCCAACGTCCTGACTTTC
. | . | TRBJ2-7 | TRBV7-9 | CASSPPSRTSYEQYF | TGTGCCAGCAGCCCTCCTAGCCGGACCTCCTACGAGCAGTACTTC
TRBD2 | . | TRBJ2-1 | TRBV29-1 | CSVENRLAGRGFF | TGCAGCGTTGAAAATCGACTAGCAGGACGGGGGTTCTTC
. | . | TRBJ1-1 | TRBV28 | CASSGGSKVNTEAFF | TGTGCCAGCAGTGGCGGCTCAAAAGTGAACACTGAAGCTTTCTTT
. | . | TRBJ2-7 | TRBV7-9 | CASSFQPSSSSYEQYF | TGTGCCAGCAGCTTTCAACCATCTTCTAGCTCCTACGAGCAGTACTTC
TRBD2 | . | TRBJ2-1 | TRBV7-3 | CASSLTGLAGDEQFF | TGTGCCAGCAGCTTAACGGGACTAGCGGGAGATGAGCAGTTCTTC
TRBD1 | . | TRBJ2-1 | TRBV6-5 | CASSYSDRGPYNEQFF | TGTGCCAGCAGTTACTCGGACAGGGGGCCCTACAATGAGCAGTTCTTC
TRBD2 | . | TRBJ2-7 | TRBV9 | CASSRSGRANEQYF | TGTGCCAGCAGTCGTAGCGGGAGGGCCAACGAGCAGTACTTC
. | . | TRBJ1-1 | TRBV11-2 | CASSITGTEAFF | TGTGCCAGCAGCATAACAGGGACTGAAGCTTTCTTT
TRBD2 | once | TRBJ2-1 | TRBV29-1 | CSVGRENEQFF | TGCAGCGTTGGGCGGGAGAATGAGCAGTTCTTC
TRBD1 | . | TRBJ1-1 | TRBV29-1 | CSGAGTGRAEAFF | TGCAGCGGGGCCGGGACAGGGAGGGCTGAAGCTTTCTTT
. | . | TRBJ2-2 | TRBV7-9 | CASSWEQGEVEDTGELFF | TGTGCCAGCAGCTGGGAACAGGGCGAGGTCGAGGACACCGGGGAGCTGTTTTTT
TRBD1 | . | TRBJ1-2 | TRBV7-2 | CASSLGDRGTVNGYTF | TGTGCCAGCAGCTTAGGCGACAGGGGCACTGTCAATGGCTACACCTTC
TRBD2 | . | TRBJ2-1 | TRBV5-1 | CASSLELAGVALFF | TGCGCCAGCAGCTTGGAACTAGCGGGAGTCGCTCTGTTCTTC
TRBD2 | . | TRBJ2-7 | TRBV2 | CASSSPLAGNAYEQYF | TGTGCCAGCAGTAGTCCACTAGCGGGAAATGCCTACGAGCAGTACTTC
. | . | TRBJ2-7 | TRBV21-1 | CASSKGKPGVYEQYF | TGTGCCAGCAGCAAAGGGAAGCCAGGGGTCTACGAGCAGTACTTC
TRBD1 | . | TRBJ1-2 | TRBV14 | CASSQTTGAYGYTF | TGTGCCAGCAGCCAGACTACAGGGGCCTATGGCTACACCTTC
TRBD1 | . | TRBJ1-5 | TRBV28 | CASSPGQGIWGQPQHF | TGTGCCAGCAGTCCCGGACAGGGGATATGGGGCCAGCCCCAGCATTTT
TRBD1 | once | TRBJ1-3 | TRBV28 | CASSSGDRSSGNTIYF | TGTGCCAGCAGTTCTGGGGACAGGAGCTCTGGAAACACCATATATTTT
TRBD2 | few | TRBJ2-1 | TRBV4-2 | CASSQGSGNLNEQFF | TGTGCCAGCAGCCAGGGTAGCGGGAATCTGAATGAGCAGTTCTTC
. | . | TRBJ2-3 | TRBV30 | CAWSVAGTDTQYF | TGTGCCTGGAGTGTAGCAGGGACAGATACGCAGTATTTT
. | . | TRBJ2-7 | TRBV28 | CASSFQAYEQYF | TGTGCCAGCAGTTTCCAAGCTTACGAGCAGTACTTC
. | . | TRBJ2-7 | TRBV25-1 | CASRAPGSSSYEQYF | TGTGCCAGCAGGGCCCCAGGGTCCAGCTCCTACGAGCAGTACTTC
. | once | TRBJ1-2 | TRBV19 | CASSIGGRGYGYTF | TGTGCCAGTAGTATCGGTGGAAGGGGATATGGCTACACCTTC
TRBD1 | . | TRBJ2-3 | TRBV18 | CASSPGQGASDTQYF | TGTGCCAGCTCACCGGGACAGGGGGCTTCAGATACGCAGTATTTT
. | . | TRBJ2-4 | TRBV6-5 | CASSRDIKNIQYF | TGTGCCAGCAGCCGGGACATTAAAAACATTCAGTACTTC
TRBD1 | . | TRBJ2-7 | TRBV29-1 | CSVGATGAYEQYF | TGCAGCGTTGGGGCGACAGGGGCCTACGAGCAGTACTTC
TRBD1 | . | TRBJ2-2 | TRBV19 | CASSIPGQGGAGELFF | TGTGCCAGTAGTATTCCGGGACAGGGCGGGGCCGGGGAGCTGTTTTTT
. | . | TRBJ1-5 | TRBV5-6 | CASSVDPGGPQHF | TGTGCCAGCAGCGTCGACCCGGGGGGGCCCCAGCATTTT
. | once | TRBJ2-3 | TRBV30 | CAWDLFGSTDTQYF | TGTGCCTGGGATCTATTCGGGAGCACAGATACGCAGTATTTT